This T cell receptor (beta chain) was obtained from a study of shared clonotypes between healthy human individuals. About the study: Donors had three CD4 naive, three CD4 memory, two CD8 naive and one CD8 memory plate apiece.

This CDR3 contains 16 residues. In germline, CDR1 is MNHNY, CDR2 SVGAGI (reference sequence). Trimming pared 0 bases from V and 0 bases from J, leaving 9 bases between. Details on this clone: Its antigen is not identified.

All donors were Caucasian adults living in Nashville, Tennessee. General study findings and limits: The small donor group covered limited genetic and exposure diversity. The study found approximately 5% of naive CD4 clonotypes shared across four donors.

The data were produced by immunoSEQ multiplex PCR, yet TCRdb's version contains in-frame clones alone and is incomplete. The repertoire holds over 2 million clones, about 95% seen once, with roughly 0.13% in the top ten. What was sequenced was naive CD4+ T cells sorted from blood. Documented subset: CD45RA+ positively selected. The TCR originated in a man aged 18 to 29 in good health. The chain joins TRBV6-6 to TRBJ1-3, with TRBD1 as a possible D gene (6 bases). The CDR3 is CASSYSGAFSGNTIYF. The CDR3, as DNA: TGTGCCAGCAGTTACTCGGGGGCCTTCTCTGGAAACACCATATATTTT.